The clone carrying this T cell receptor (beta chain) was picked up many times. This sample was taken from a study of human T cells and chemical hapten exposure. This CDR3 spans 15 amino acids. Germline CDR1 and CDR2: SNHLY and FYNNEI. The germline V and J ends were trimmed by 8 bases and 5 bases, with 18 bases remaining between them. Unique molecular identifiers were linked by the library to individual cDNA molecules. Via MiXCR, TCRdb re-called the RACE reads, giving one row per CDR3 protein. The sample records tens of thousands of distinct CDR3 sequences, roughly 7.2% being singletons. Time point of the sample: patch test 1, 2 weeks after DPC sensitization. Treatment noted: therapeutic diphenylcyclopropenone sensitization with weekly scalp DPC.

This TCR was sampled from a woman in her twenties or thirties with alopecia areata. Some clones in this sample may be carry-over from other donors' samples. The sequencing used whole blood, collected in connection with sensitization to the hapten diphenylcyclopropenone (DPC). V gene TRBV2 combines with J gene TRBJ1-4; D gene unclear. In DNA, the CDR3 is TGTGCCAGCGTCAGAGCATCGAATGGGAATGAAAAACTGTTTTTT. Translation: CASVRASNGNEKLFF. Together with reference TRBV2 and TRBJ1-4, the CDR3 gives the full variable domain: EPEVTQTPSHQVTQMGQEVILRCVPISNHLYFYWYRQILGQKVEFLVSFYNNEISEKSEIFDDQFSVERPDGSNFTLKIRSTKLEDSAMYFCASVRASNGNEKLFFGSGTQLSVL.